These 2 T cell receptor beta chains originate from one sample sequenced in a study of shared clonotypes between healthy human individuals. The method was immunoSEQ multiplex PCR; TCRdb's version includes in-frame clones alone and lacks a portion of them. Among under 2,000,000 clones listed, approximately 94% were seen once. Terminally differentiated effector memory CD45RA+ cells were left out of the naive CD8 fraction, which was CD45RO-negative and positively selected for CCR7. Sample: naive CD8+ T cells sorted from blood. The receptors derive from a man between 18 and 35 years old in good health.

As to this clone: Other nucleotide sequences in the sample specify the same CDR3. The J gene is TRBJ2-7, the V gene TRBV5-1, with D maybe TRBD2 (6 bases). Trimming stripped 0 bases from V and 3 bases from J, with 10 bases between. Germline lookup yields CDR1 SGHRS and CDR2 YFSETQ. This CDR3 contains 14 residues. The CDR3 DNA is TGCGCCAGCAGCTTGGTACTAGCTGGCTACGAGCAGTACTTC. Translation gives CASSLVLAGYEQYF. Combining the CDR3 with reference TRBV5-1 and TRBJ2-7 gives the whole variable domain KAGVTQTPRYLIKTRGQQVTLSCSPISGHRSVSWYQQTPGQGLQFLFEYFSETQRNKGNFPGRFSGRQFSNSRSEMNVSTLELGDSALYLCASSLVLAGYEQYFGPGTRLTVT.

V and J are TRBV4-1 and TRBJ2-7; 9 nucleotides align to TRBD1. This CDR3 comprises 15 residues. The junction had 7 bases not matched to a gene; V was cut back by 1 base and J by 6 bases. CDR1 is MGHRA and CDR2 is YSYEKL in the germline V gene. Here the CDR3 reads CASSQGVVTGGEQYF. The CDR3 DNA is TGCGCCAGCAGCCAAGGAGTGGTGACAGGGGGCGAGCAGTACTTC.